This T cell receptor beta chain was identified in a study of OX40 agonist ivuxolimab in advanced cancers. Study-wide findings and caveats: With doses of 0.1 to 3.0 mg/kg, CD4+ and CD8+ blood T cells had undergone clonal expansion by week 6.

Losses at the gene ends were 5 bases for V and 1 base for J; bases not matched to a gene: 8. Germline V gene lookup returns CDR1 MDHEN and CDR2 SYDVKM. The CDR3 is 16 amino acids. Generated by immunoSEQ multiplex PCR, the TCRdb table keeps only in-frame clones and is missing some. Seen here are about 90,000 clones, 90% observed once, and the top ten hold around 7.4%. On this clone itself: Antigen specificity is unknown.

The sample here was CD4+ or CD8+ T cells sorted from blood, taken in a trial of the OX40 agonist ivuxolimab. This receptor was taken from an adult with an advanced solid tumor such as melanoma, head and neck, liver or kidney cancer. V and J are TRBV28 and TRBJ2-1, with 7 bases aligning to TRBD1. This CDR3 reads CASSKTGSKSYNEQFF. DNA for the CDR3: TGTGCCAGCAGTAAGACAGGGAGTAAGTCCTACAATGAGCAGTTCTTC.